The 19 T cell receptor beta chains presented below share a single source sample, sequenced in a study of T cells in Graves' hyperthyroidism and ophthalmopathy. The investigators amplified TCR beta CDR3 regions from RNA transcripts. HTBI primers drove first-round RT-PCR of the TCR CDR3. TCRdb recomputed calls from the multiplex PCR reads with MiXCR, one row per CDR3 protein. Of around 180,000 distinct CDR3 sequences listed, 15% to 20% were seen once; the top ten hold around 29%. The sample taken for sequencing was blood. These receptor sequences come from a woman in her forties or fifties with Graves' hyperthyroidism.

This clonotype was counted a few times. V and J are TRBV9 and TRBJ1-4; perhaps TRBD1 as D (5 bases). Germline CDR1 reads SGDLS; CDR2 reads YYNGEE. Trimming shortened V by 4 bases and J by 2 bases, and 12 bases separated the two germline ends. This CDR3 region has 15 residues. This chain's CDR3 is CASSLYGGTNEKLFF. Here the CDR3 DNA reads TGTGCCAGCAGCTTATACGGGGGGACTAATGAAAAACTGTTTTTT.

This clonotype was picked up many times. The genes are TRBV6-1 and TRBJ1-6, with D possibly being TRBD1 (6 bases). V was shortened by 6 bases and J by 9 bases, with 18 bases between the two germline ends. From germline, CDR1 is MNHNS and CDR2 SASEGT. There are 15 residues in the CDR3. The CDR3 DNA follows: TGTGCCAGCAGCTCAGGGACATTCGGTGCTTCACCCCTCCACTTT. It is translated as CASSSGTFGASPLHF.

This clonotype appeared many times. This sequence joins TRBV7-3 and TRBJ2-3; D unresolved. CDR3 length equals 13 residues. V lost 0 bases, J lost 6 bases, and 7 bases lay in between. CDR1 and CDR2 from the germline V gene are SGHTA and FQGTGA. The CDR3 is CASSLTGSDTQYF. In DNA form, the CDR3 reads TGTGCCAGCAGCTTAACAGGGTCGGATACGCAGTATTTT.

This clonotype was counted a few times. The chain combines TRBV19 with TRBJ2-7; 7 bases line up with TRBD1. The CDR3 runs 13 residues. The trim removed 6 bases at V and 5 bases at J, leaving 7 bases unmatched. Germline V CDR1 and CDR2: LNHDA, SQIVND (reference sequence). The CDR3 loop reads CASSSGQHHEQYF. The CDR3 nucleotides read TGTGCCAGTAGCTCGGGACAGCACCACGAGCAGTACTTC.

In its sample, this clonotype was seen many times. The CDR3 is CASRPDANEQFF. DNA for the CDR3: TGTGCCAGCAGGCCCGACGCCAATGAGCAGTTCTTC. This sequence joins TRBV2 and TRBJ2-1; the D is unclear. From germline, CDR1 is SNHLY and CDR2 FYNNEI. CDR3 length: 12 residues. V shed 6 bases and J shed 6 bases, with 9 bases lying between them. Using reference TRBV2 and TRBJ2-1 for the parts outside the CDR3, the full variable domain is EPEVTQTPSHQVTQMGQEVILRCVPISNHLYFYWYRQILGQKVEFLVSFYNNEISEKSEIFDDQFSVERPDGSNFTLKIRSTKLEDSAMYFCASRPDANEQFFGPGTRLTVL.

This clonotype has at least ten counts. The J gene is TRBJ2-7, the V gene TRBV6-2 or TRBV6-3; D is possibly TRBD1 (6 bases). Looked up from germline, CDR1 is MNHEY and CDR2 is SVGEGT. The CDR3 consists of 11 residues. V was clipped by 8 bases and J by 3 bases, with 8 bases between them. The chain's CDR3 is CASQDSYEQYF. The CDR3 DNA sequence: TGTGCCAGCCAGGACAGCTACGAGCAGTACTTC.

This clonotype was recorded at least ten times. The chain joins TRBV2 to TRBJ2-5; 10 nucleotides agree with TRBD2. From germline, CDR1 is SNHLY and CDR2 FYNNEI. V was clipped by 3 bases and J by 4 bases; unmatched bases: 5. This CDR3 is built from 15 residues. CDR3 DNA sequence: TGTGCCAGCAGTGATAGGCTAGCGGGGGTAGAGACCCAGTACTTC. This sequence encodes CASSDRLAGVETQYF.

The table lists this clonotype with many counts. V and J are TRBV19 and TRBJ1-3, with TRBD1 identical over 7 bases. CDR3 length equals 14 residues. Germline CDR1 LNHDA, CDR2 SQIVND (reference sequence). Trimming removed 3 bases from V and 1 base from J; junction bases left unmatched: 0. The CDR3 bases are TGTGCCAGTAGTATGACAGGGTCTGGAAACACCATATATTTT. It codes for CASSMTGSGNTIYF. The whole variable domain, filled in from reference TRBV19 and TRBJ1-3, reads DGGITQSPKYLFRKEGQNVTLSCEQNLNHDAMYWYRQDPGQGLRLIYYSQIVNDFQKGDIAEGYSVSREKKESFPLTVTSAQKNPTAFYLCASSMTGSGNTIYFGEGSWLTVV.

There are many counts of this clonotype. CDR3 amino acids: CASSFGGRYTEAFF. Here the CDR3 DNA reads TGTGCCAGTAGCTTCGGGGGCCGGTACACTGAAGCTTTCTTT. The rearrangement uses TRBV19 and TRBJ1-1; tentative D call: TRBD1 (6 bases). V was cut by 6 bases and J by 3 bases, with 14 bases left in between. This CDR3 spans 14 amino acids. CDR1 is LNHDA and CDR2 is SQIVND in the germline V gene (reference sequence).

This clonotype was counted ten times or more. This chain links TRBV5-1 with TRBJ1-1; 7 nucleotides agree with TRBD1. This CDR3 is built from 14 residues. V lost 4 bases to trimming and J lost 2 bases; unmatched junction nucleotides: 5. The germline V gene encodes CDR1 SGHRS and CDR2 YFSETQ. For the CDR3, the DNA is TGCGCCAGCAGCGGGGCAGGGGGTAACACTGAAGCTTTCTTT. Translated, it gives CASSGAGGNTEAFF.

This clonotype was recorded many times. The chain uses TRBV12-3 or TRBV12-4 and TRBJ1-5; D remains unclear. V was cut by 2 bases and J by 10 bases, with 18 bases left in between. CDR3 size: 15 residues. Here the CDR3 reads CASSLQTPPPEPQHF. CDR3 nucleotide sequence: TGTGCCAGCAGTTTACAGACACCTCCGCCAGAACCCCAGCATTTT.

The chain employs TRBV7-9 and TRBJ2-1, with 8 bases identical to TRBD1. Germline CDR1 reads SEHNR; CDR2 reads FQNEAQ (reference sequence). V shed 5 bases, J shed 12 bases, and the junction held 12 bases outside the gene matches. The CDR3 length is 14 residues. The CDR3 coding sequence is TGTGCCAGCAGCATGGACAGGGCGGTTGTGGCGCAGTTCTTC. Protein product: CASSMDRAVVAQFF.

Ten or more counts support this clonotype. The chain links TRBV11-3 to TRBJ2-2, with D tentatively TRBD1 or TRBD2 (6 bases each). Trimming left V 5 bases short and J 0 bases short, with 10 bases between. Per the germline V gene, CDR1 is SGHNT and CDR2 is YENEEA. This CDR3 is built from 15 residues. In DNA, the CDR3 is TGTGCCAGCAGCGGGGGGACATCGAACACCGGGGAGCTGTTTTTT. Residues: CASSGGTSNTGELFF.

This clonotype was seen ten or more times. J is TRBJ2-7 and V is TRBV6-1, with 12 bases that match TRBD1. Germline assignment: CDR1 MNHNS and CDR2 SASEGT. After removal of 5 bases from V and 5 bases from J, the junction contained 4 bases not matched to a gene. The CDR3 is 14 residues long. The CDR3 DNA is TGTGCCAGCAGTCGGGACAGGGGGCGCGACGAGCAGTACTTC. It translates to CASSRDRGRDEQYF.

This clonotype occurred many times. This chain's CDR3 is CASSWDSHSNQPQHF. The CDR3, as DNA: TGTGCCAGCAGTTGGGACAGCCATAGCAATCAGCCCCAGCATTTT. The chain links TRBV27 to TRBJ1-5, with TRBD1 matching over 7 bases. The CDR3 covers 15 residues. Germline V gives CDR1 MNHEY, CDR2 SMNVEV (reference sequence). V dropped 4 bases and J dropped 0; count of bases not matched to a gene: 3.

This clonotype was counted ten times or more. The chain has TRBV12-3 or TRBV12-4 and TRBJ1-6; D is undetermined. V was cut by 5 bases and J by 5 bases, with 16 bases left in between. The CDR3 length is 16 residues. In DNA form, the CDR3 reads TGTGCCAGCAGTCCCGGTTTCGACCTACATAATTCACCCCTCCACTTT. This codes for CASSPGFDLHNSPLHF.

At least ten counts were recorded for this clonotype. The chain carries TRBV7-3 and TRBJ1-1; D uncertain. The CDR3 runs 13 residues. The V gene lost 4 bases and the J gene lost 3 bases, with 9 bases spanning the gap. Germline V gives CDR1 SGHTA, CDR2 FQGTGA. CDR3 in amino acids: CASSWFTDTEAFF. The CDR3 DNA reads as TGTGCCAGCAGCTGGTTCACCGACACTGAAGCTTTCTTT.

This clonotype showed up just a few times. This chain uses TRBV9 with TRBJ1-4; no firm D call. V lost 2 bases to trimming and J lost 0 bases, with 11 bases between them. The CDR3 runs 16 residues. The germline V gene encodes CDR1 SGDLS and CDR2 YYNGEE. The CDR3 bases are TGTGCCAGCAGCGTTTCCATCGCGGCAACTAATGAAAAACTGTTTTTT. This sequence encodes CASSVSIAATNEKLFF.

There are many counts of this clonotype. The V call is TRBV3-1, the J call TRBJ2-1; D remains unclear. This CDR3 contains 12 residues. V lost 4 bases to trimming and J lost 10 bases, with 11 bases between them. The germline V gene encodes CDR1 LGHDT and CDR2 YNNKEL (reference sequence). The DNA for the CDR3 is TGTGCCAGCAGCCCAAGGTCCGAGGAGCAGTTCTTC. Its protein product is CASSPRSEEQFF.